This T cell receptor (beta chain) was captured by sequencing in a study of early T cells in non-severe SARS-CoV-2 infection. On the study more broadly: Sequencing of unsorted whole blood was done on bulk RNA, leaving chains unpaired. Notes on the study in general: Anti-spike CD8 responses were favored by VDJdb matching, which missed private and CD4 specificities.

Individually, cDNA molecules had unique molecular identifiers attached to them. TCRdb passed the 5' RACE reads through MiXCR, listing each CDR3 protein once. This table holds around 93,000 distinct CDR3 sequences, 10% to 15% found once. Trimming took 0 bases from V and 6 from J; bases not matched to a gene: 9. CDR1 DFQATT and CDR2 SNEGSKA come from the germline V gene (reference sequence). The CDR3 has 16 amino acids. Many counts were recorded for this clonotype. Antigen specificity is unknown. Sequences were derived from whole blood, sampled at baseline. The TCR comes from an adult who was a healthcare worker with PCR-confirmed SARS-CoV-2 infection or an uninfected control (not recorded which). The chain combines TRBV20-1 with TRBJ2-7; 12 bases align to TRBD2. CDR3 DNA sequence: TGCAGTGCTAGAGATCGGACTAGCGGGGCCAGGGGCGAGCAGTACTTC. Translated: CSARDRTSGARGEQYF.